The 16 T cell receptor beta chains below all came from one sample that was sequenced in a study of T-cell memory formation after mild COVID-19. TCRdb re-analysed the 5' RACE reads in MiXCR, keeping a single row per CDR3 protein. The sample contains about 180,000 distinct CDR3 sequences, roughly 17% of which appear only once. Source material: PBMCs or a T cell subset sorted from them (not recorded which). The source is an adult woman who had mild COVID-19 (a few samples of this study predate the infection). Cell type and time point are not known.

This clonotype occurred a few times. The CDR3 nucleotides read TGTGCCAGCTCACTCCTCCTAGCGGGAGGGGAAGAGACCCAGTACTTC. It yields the protein CASSLLLAGGEETQYF. The chain recombines TRBV18 with TRBJ2-5, with 12 bases aligning to TRBD2. The CDR3 extends over 16 amino acids. Per the germline V gene, CDR1 is KGHSH and CDR2 is LQKENI. The ends lost 4 bases at V and 3 bases at J; junction bases unmatched: 6.

This clonotype was seen more than once but under ten times. The chain carries TRBV29-1 and TRBJ2-1; TRBD2 agrees at 13 bases. This CDR3 has 15 amino acids. CDR1 is SQVTM and CDR2 is ANQGSEA in the germline V gene. V trimming: 7 bases; J trimming: 8 bases; junction bases outside the gene matches: 11. The chain's CDR3 is CSAKGLAGVDHEQFF. CDR3 nucleotides: TGCAGCGCTAAAGGACTAGCGGGAGTCGACCATGAGCAGTTCTTC.

V is TRBV12-3 or TRBV12-4 and J is TRBJ2-3, with a weak D call TRBD2 (6 bases). There are 14 residues in the CDR3. Between the trimmed V and J ends, which lost 3 bases and 4 bases, there was a span of 11 bases. CDR3 residues: CASSLGGAADTQYF. The DNA of the CDR3 is TGTGCCAGCAGTTTGGGCGGGGCCGCAGATACGCAGTATTTT.

V gene TRBV10-3 combines with J gene TRBJ2-7; D is tentatively TRBD1 or TRBD2 (5 bases each). The V gene's germline CDR1 is ENHRY and CDR2 SYGVKD. V was shortened by 11 bases and J by 0 bases, with 14 bases between the two germline ends. CDR3 length: 13 amino acids. The CDR3 DNA reads TGTGCCTCAGAGGGGTCCAGCTCCTACGAGCAGTACTTC. It yields the protein CASEGSSSYEQYF.

This chain uses TRBV4-1 with TRBJ2-5; 8 bases agree with TRBD1. Germline CDR1 MGHRA, CDR2 YSYEKL. The CDR3 is 14 residues long. Trimming at V came to 4 bases and at J to 3 bases, leaving 4 bases not matched to a gene. The CDR3, as DNA: TGCGCCAGCAGCCGACCGGGACAGGAAGAGACCCAGTACTTC. The encoded protein is CASSRPGQEETQYF.

This clonotype has only a few counts. The chain carries TRBV19 and TRBJ1-1; unclear D gene. Trimming took 6 bases from V and 1 from J, leaving 15 bases between them. The CDR3 extends over 15 amino acids. From germline, CDR1 is LNHDA and CDR2 SQIVND (reference sequence). CDR3 nucleotides: TGTGCCAGTAGACCGCAATCAAGGGAGAACACTGAAGCTTTCTTT. Its protein product is CASRPQSRENTEAFF. Full variable domain (remainder filled in from reference TRBV19 and TRBJ1-1): DGGITQSPKYLFRKEGQNVTLSCEQNLNHDAMYWYRQDPGQGLRLIYYSQIVNDFQKGDIAEGYSVSREKKESFPLTVTSAQKNPTAFYLCASRPQSRENTEAFFGQGTRLTVV.

This clonotype was counted once. This rearrangement joins TRBV7-9 to TRBJ1-1, with TRBD1 as a possible D gene (6 bases). Trimming pared 6 bases from V and 8 bases from J, leaving 13 bases between. Germline assignment: CDR1 SEHNR and CDR2 FQNEAQ (reference sequence). This CDR3 comprises 12 residues. In DNA form, the CDR3 reads TGTGCCAGCAGAAAACAGGGCGCCGAAGCTTTCTTT. This codes for CASRKQGAEAFF.

DNA of the CDR3: TGCAGCGCCGACCGACAGAACCAAGAGACCCAGTACTTC. This translates into CSADRQNQETQYF. The chain is built from TRBV29-1 and TRBJ2-5, with a weak D call TRBD1 (5 bases). The CDR3 contains 13 residues. Germline lookup yields CDR1 SQVTM and CDR2 ANQGSEA. The germline V and J ends were trimmed by 7 bases and 0 bases, with 12 bases remaining between them.

In its sample, this clonotype was seen a few times. The V and J genes are TRBV5-1 and TRBJ2-1, with 10 positions matching TRBD2. Germline assignment: CDR1 SGHRS and CDR2 YFSETQ. The CDR3 covers 16 residues. The J segment lost 2 bases and the V segment lost 3 bases, leaving 5 bases of the junction unmatched. CDR3 amino acids: CASSSLAGDTYNEQFF. The CDR3 nucleotides are TGCGCCAGCAGCTCGCTAGCGGGGGATACCTACAATGAGCAGTTCTTC.

This clonotype has just a few counts. This chain joins TRBV12-3 or TRBV12-4 and TRBJ2-2, with D perhaps TRBD1 (6 bases). The CDR3 covers 15 residues. V lost 11 bases and J 6 bases, leaving 22 bases between the germline ends. CDR3 loop: CASSPAGAWAGELFF. In DNA, the CDR3 is TGTGCCTCGTCTCCCGCAGGGGCTTGGGCCGGGGAGCTGTTTTTT.

The chain has TRBV10-3 and TRBJ2-1, with TRBD2 identical over 8 bases. With 5 bases clipped from V and 3 bases from J, the junction kept 15 bases outside the gene matches. The CDR3 is 18 amino acids. Germline V gives CDR1 ENHRY, CDR2 SYGVKD. CDR3 sequence reads: CAISLGPSAGADYNEQFF. Here the CDR3 DNA reads TGTGCCATCAGTCTCGGTCCGTCAGCGGGGGCCGACTACAATGAGCAGTTCTTC.

As DNA, the CDR3 is TGTGCCAGCAGTGATCCGGGAGGCGCCTCCTACAATGAGCAGTTCTTC. This encodes CASSDPGGASYNEQFF. The rearrangement joins TRBV6-2 or TRBV6-3 to TRBJ2-1, with TRBD2 matching over 7 bases. This CDR3 comprises 16 residues. Germline loops: CDR1 MNHEY, CDR2 SVGEGT. After removal of 5 bases from V and 0 bases from J, the junction contained 7 bases not matched to a gene.

This clonotype was found a few times. The V call is TRBV24-1, the J call TRBJ1-5, with TRBD1 as a possible D gene (6 bases). Germline values: CDR1 KGHDR, CDR2 SFDVKD. The CDR3 length is 16 residues. Trimming cost V 3 bases and J 0 bases, with 11 bases left between them. The CDR3 loop reads CATSDIKGDSNQPQHF. CDR3 DNA sequence: TGTGCCACCAGTGATATAAAGGGGGATAGCAATCAGCCCCAGCATTTT.

This chain joins TRBV5-6 and TRBJ2-2, with TRBD1 identical over 10 bases. This CDR3 region has 16 residues. The ends lost 4 bases at V and 2 bases at J; junction bases unmatched: 5. Germline lookup yields CDR1 SGHDT and CDR2 YYEEEE. The CDR3 DNA reads TGTGCCAGCAGCCGGACAGGGGGAGTTAACACCGGGGAGCTGTTTTTT. It is translated as CASSRTGGVNTGELFF.

CDR3 protein: CASSLRLAGGSPSYEQYF. The CDR3 DNA sequence: TGTGCCAGCAGCCTACGACTAGCGGGAGGGTCCCCCTCCTACGAGCAGTACTTC. The chain uses TRBV7-2 and TRBJ2-7; 14 nucleotides agree with TRBD2. Germline V gives CDR1 SGHTA, CDR2 FQGNSA. This CDR3 comprises 18 residues. V lost 5 bases, J lost 0 bases, and 9 bases stayed unmatched.

Ten or more counts support this clonotype. This chain joins TRBV29-1 and TRBJ1-2; no definite D call. This CDR3 region has 12 residues. V lost 4 bases and J lost 4, with 10 bases in between. Germline CDR1 is SQVTM and CDR2 is ANQGSEA. In DNA, the CDR3 is TGCAGCGTTGTGAAGGGTACCTATGGCTACACCTTC. Translation: CSVVKGTYGYTF. The whole variable domain, filled in from reference TRBV29-1 and TRBJ1-2, reads SAVISQKPSRDICQRGTSLTIQCQVDSQVTMMFWYRQQPGQSLTLIATANQGSEATYESGFVIDKFPISRPNLTFSTLTVSNMSPEDSSIYLCSVVKGTYGYTFGSGTRLTVV.